This paragraph reports one T cell receptor (beta chain). Unique molecular identifiers were used in preparing the TCRbeta library. TCRdb recomputed calls from the PCR reads with MiXCR, one row per CDR3 protein. The sample records 420,000 or so distinct CDR3 sequences, approximately 11% being singletons. This entry comes from a study of T-cell reconstitution after alpha-beta-depleted transplantation in children. V lost 5 bases, J lost 1 base, and 12 bases lay in between. The CDR3 runs 14 residues. Germline values: CDR1 DFQATT, CDR2 SNEGSKA (reference sequence). The V and J genes are TRBV20-1 and TRBJ2-1; D gene unclear. The sample in question was PBMCs from the stem cell graft donor, obtained from the stem cell graft. The TCR sequence derives from a human donor who donated a stem cell graft to a child with acute myeloid leukemia. The CDR3 DNA sequence: TGCAGTGCTCCCCCCACGGCTTCCTACAATGAGCAGTTCTTC. Protein product: CSAPPTASYNEQFF.